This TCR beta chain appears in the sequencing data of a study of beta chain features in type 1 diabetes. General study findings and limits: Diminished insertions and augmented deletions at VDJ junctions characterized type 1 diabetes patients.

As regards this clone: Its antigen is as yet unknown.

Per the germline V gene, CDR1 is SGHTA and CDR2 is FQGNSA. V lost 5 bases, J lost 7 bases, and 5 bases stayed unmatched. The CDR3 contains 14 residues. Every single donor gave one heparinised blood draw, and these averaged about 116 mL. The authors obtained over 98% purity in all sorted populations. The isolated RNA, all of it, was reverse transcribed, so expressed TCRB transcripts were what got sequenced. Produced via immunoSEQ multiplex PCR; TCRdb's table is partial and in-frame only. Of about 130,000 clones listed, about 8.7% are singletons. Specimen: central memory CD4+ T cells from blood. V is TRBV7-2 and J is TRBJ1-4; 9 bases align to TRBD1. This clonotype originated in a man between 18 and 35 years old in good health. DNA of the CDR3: TGTGCCAGCAGCAAACAGGGGGCCTTTGAAAAACTGTTTTTT. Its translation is CASSKQGAFEKLFF. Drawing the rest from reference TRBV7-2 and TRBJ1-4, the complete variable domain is GAGVSQSPSNKVTEKGKDVELRCDPISGHTALYWYRQSLGQGLEFLIYFQGNSAPDKSGLPSDRFSAERTGGSVSTLTIQRTQQEDSAVYLCASSKQGAFEKLFFGSGTQLSVL.